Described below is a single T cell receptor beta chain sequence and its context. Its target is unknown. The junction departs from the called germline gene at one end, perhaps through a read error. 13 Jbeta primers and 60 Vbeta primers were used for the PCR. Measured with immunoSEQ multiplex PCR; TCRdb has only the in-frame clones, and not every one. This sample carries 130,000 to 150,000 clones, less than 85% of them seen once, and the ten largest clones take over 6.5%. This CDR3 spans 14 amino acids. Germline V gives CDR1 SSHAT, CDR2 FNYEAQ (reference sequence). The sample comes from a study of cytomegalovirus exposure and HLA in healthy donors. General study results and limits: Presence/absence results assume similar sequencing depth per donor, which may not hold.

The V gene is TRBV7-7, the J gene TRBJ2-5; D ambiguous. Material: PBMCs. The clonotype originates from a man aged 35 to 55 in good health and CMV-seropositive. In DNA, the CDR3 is TGTGCTAGCAGTTTGACTCCCGCAGTTGAGACCCAGTACTTC. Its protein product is CASSLTPAVETQYF. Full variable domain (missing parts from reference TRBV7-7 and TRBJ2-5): GAGVSQSPRYKVTKRGQDVTLRCDPISSHATLYWYQQALGQGPEFLTYFNYEAQPDKSGLPSDRFSAERPEGSISTLTIQRTEQRDSAMYRCASSLTPAVETQYFGPGTRLLVL.